These 17 T cell receptor beta chains came from one sample sequenced in a study of CD8 T cells in Susac syndrome. RNA totalling about 0.45 to 1 ug underwent reverse transcription with random hexamers. From the immunoSEQ multiplex PCR reads, TCRdb called clonotypes with MiXCR, one entry per CDR3 protein. Here the sample spans around 120,000 distinct CDR3 sequences, about 92% being singletons. Material for sequencing was CD4+ T cells from PBMCs. The receptors originated from a human donor with multiple sclerosis.

The rearrangement uses TRBV7-7 and TRBJ2-2, with a tentative D call TRBD2 (7 bases). The CDR3 contains 14 residues. Germline V CDR1 and CDR2: SSHAT, FNYEAQ (reference sequence). V lost 5 bases to trimming and J lost 4 bases, with 11 bases between them. CDR3 region: CASSPRGATGELFF. For the CDR3, the DNA is TGTGCCAGCAGCCCCCGGGGGGCCACCGGGGAGCTGTTTTTT.

The chain recombines TRBV5-1 with TRBJ2-1, with no clear D. This CDR3 spans 11 amino acids. Between the trimmed V and J ends, which lost 2 bases and 12 bases, there was a span of 9 bases. CDR1 is SGHRS and CDR2 is YFSETQ in the germline V gene. The CDR3 DNA reads TGCGCCAGCAGCTTACAGCGATTGCAGTTCTTC. Its translation is CASSLQRLQFF.

The rearrangement links TRBV5-6 to TRBJ2-2; D is uncertain. Per germline, CDR1 SGHDT and CDR2 YYEEEE. This CDR3 is 12 amino acids long. Between the trimmed V and J ends, which lost 2 bases and 5 bases, there was a span of 4 bases. The chain's CDR3 is CASSFPTGELFF. In nucleotides, the CDR3 is TGTGCCAGCAGCTTCCCAACCGGGGAGCTGTTTTTT.

The chain combines TRBV5-1 with TRBJ2-7, with a possible D match to TRBD1 (6 bases). Looked up from germline, CDR1 is SGHRS and CDR2 is YFSETQ. V lost 0 bases and J lost 6, with 13 bases in between. CDR3 length equals 14 residues. The CDR3 sequence is CASSLDREPIEQYF. Written as DNA, the CDR3 is TGCGCCAGCAGCTTGGACAGGGAACCGATCGAGCAGTACTTC.

V is TRBV5-4 and J is TRBJ1-5, with a possible D match to TRBD1 (5 bases). This CDR3 has 14 residues. Per germline, CDR1 SGHNT and CDR2 YYREEE (reference sequence). Trimming removed 1 base at V and 1 base at J, with 6 bases between. CDR3 loop: CASSLSGSNQPQHF. The CDR3 DNA reads as TGTGCCAGCAGCTTGTCAGGGAGCAATCAGCCCCAGCATTTT.

V and J are TRBV5-1 and TRBJ1-1, with 9 bases fitting TRBD1. After removal of 4 bases from V and 8 bases from J, the junction contained 6 bases not matched to a gene. The CDR3 has 13 residues. Germline V lookup: CDR1 SGHRS, CDR2 YFSETQ. The CDR3 region is CASSLGQGIEAFF. CDR3 sequence (DNA): TGCGCCAGCAGCCTGGGACAGGGAATCGAAGCTTTCTTT.

This chain links TRBV7-6 with TRBJ1-1; TRBD1 is a possible D gene (6 bases). In germline, CDR1 is SGHVS, CDR2 FNYEAQ. This CDR3 has 16 residues. Trimming took off 4 bases at V and 3 bases at J, with 18 bases between the two ends. The DNA of the CDR3 is TGTGCCAGCAGCTCTAGGGGGACTTTCGGGGACACTGAAGCTTTCTTT. Amino acids: CASSSRGTFGDTEAFF.

The genes are TRBV14 and TRBJ1-1, with TRBD1 as a possible D gene (5 bases). Germline CDR1 reads SGHDN; CDR2 reads FVKESK. Trimming cost V 4 bases and J 4 bases, with 13 bases left between them. The CDR3 contains 14 residues. CDR3 protein: CASSRLRGPTEAFF. As DNA, the CDR3 is TGTGCCAGCAGCCGTTTGAGGGGTCCCACTGAAGCTTTCTTT.

The chain carries TRBV6-5 and TRBJ1-1; 9 positions match TRBD1. V lost 4 bases, J lost 6 bases, and 6 bases stayed unmatched. This CDR3 comprises 14 residues. Germline CDR1 is MNHEY and CDR2 is SVGAGI. In nucleotides, the CDR3 is TGTGCCAGCAGTTCTCTTTGGGACAGGGCTGAAGCTTTCTTT. This translates into CASSSLWDRAEAFF.

The rearrangement links TRBV27 to TRBJ1-1; no definite D call. Per the germline V gene, CDR1 is MNHEY and CDR2 is SMNVEV (reference sequence). CDR3 size: 13 residues. Trimming took off 8 bases at V and 3 bases at J, with 13 bases between the two ends. The DNA for the CDR3 is TGTGCCAGCGGACCCCCGAGGGACACTGAAGCTTTCTTT. Its protein is CASGPPRDTEAFF.

The chain is built from TRBV28 and TRBJ2-5; 7 bases align to TRBD1. J was trimmed by 4 bases and V by 6 bases; bases with no gene match: 11. CDR3 size: 15 residues. Germline V gives CDR1 MDHEN, CDR2 SYDVKM. This CDR3 reads CASRRGQWVRETQYF. CDR3 nucleotides: TGTGCCAGCAGGAGGGGACAGTGGGTCCGAGAGACCCAGTACTTC. The whole variable domain, remainder taken from reference TRBV28 and TRBJ2-5, is DVKVTQSSRYLVKRTGEKVFLECVQDMDHENMFWYRQDPGLGLRLIYFSYDVKMKEKGDIPEGYSVSREKKERFSLILESASTNQTSMYLCASRRGQWVRETQYFGPGTRLLVL.

In nucleotides, the CDR3 is TGTGCCAGCAGTCCGACAGTCAACATTCAGTACTTC. Amino acid sequence: CASSPTVNIQYF. This sequence joins TRBV12-3 or TRBV12-4 and TRBJ2-4; D may be TRBD1 (5 bases). The CDR3 spans 12 residues. V gave up 5 bases and J gave up 7 bases, with 9 bases separating them.

The genes are TRBV29-1 and TRBJ2-3; 8 positions agree with TRBD2. The V gene end was trimmed by 3 bases and the J gene end by 2 bases; junction bases not matched to a gene: 4. Germline V CDR1 and CDR2: SQVTM, ANQGSEA. The CDR3 sequence is 14 residues long. CDR3 in DNA: TGCAGCGTTGAGCGGGGGGACTACACAGATACGCAGTATTTT. The encoded protein is CSVERGDYTDTQYF.

This rearrangement joins TRBV6-6 to TRBJ2-2; 9 positions match TRBD1. Germline V lookup: CDR1 MNHNY, CDR2 SVGAGI (reference sequence). After removal of 6 bases from V and 1 base from J, the junction contained 6 bases not matched to a gene. The CDR3 covers 16 residues. The CDR3 loop reads CASSRPGQGNTGELFF. The CDR3 DNA reads TGTGCCAGCAGCCGCCCGGGACAGGGGAACACCGGGGAGCTGTTTTTT.

The chain recombines TRBV5-1 with TRBJ2-6; TRBD1 might be the D (5 bases). Per the germline V gene, CDR1 is SGHRS and CDR2 is YFSETQ. The CDR3 runs 16 residues. Trimming stripped 2 bases from V and 4 bases from J, with 13 bases between. CDR3 in DNA: TGCGCCAGCAGCTTTCAGGGTTCGCAGGGGGCCAACGTCCTGACTTTC. Translating gives CASSFQGSQGANVLTF.

The chain combines TRBV7-8 with TRBJ1-5, with D uncertain. Trimming shortened V by 5 bases and J by 6 bases, and 17 bases separated the two germline ends. The CDR3 contains 15 residues. CDR1 is SGHVS, CDR2 FQNEAQ, per germline. The CDR3 DNA reads TGTGCCAGCAGCCTTGGCCTCAATACCGGTCAGCCCCAGCATTTT. It is translated as CASSLGLNTGQPQHF.

The V gene is TRBV5-4, the J gene TRBJ1-4; D call uncertain. The V end was cut by 0 bases, the J end by 1 base, with 4 bases between. Germline assignment: CDR1 SGHNT and CDR2 YYREEE (reference sequence). The CDR3 loop spans 14 amino acids. The CDR3 sequence is CASSLDLTNEKLFF. For the CDR3, the DNA is TGTGCCAGCAGCTTGGACCTAACTAATGAAAAACTGTTTTTT.